A selection of T cell receptor beta chains follows, all from one sample in a study of blood T cell repertoires in COVID-19. Assay used: immunoSEQ multiplex PCR; TCRdb lists only in-frame clones, some missing. The table shows about 58,000 clones, with around nine tenths occurring only once. Material: peripheral blood. Every receptor here comes from a human donor with active COVID-19. The donor label of this sample is uncertain. The CDR3 runs from the conserved cysteine through the conserved F or W. D genes are given only for firm matches. The size of a clone is reported for some rows only, either as once, few or many, or as a class for expanded clones.

v_call	clone_size	j_call	d_call	cdr3_nt	cdr3_aa
TRBV5-4	NA	TRBJ2-5	TRBD2	TGTGCCAGCACCTCATGGGCGGGGGGCCAAGAGACCCAGTACTTC	CASTSWAGGQETQYF
TRBV7-9	NA	TRBJ2-1	NA	TGTGCCAGCAGCTTAACGCGGCGGGGTCAGCGGAATGAGCAGTTCTTC	CASSLTRRGQRNEQFF
TRBV20-1	once	TRBJ2-7	NA	TGCAGTGTACAGAGTTCCTACGAGCAGTACTTC	CSVQSSYEQYF
TRBV12-5	NA	TRBJ2-2	NA	TGTGCTAGTGGTTTGTATTCGGGGGACTACACCGGGGAGCTGTTTTTT	CASGLYSGDYTGELFF
TRBV12-5	NA	TRBJ2-1	NA	TGTGCTAGTGGTTCGGGCGGGCAGAGAAAAAGAAATGAGCAGTTCTTC	CASGSGGQRKRNEQFF
TRBV5-1	NA	TRBJ2-3	TRBD1	TGCGCCAGCAGCTTGGAGGGACAGGGTCTATTCGGTACGCAGTATTTT	CASSLEGQGLFGTQYF
TRBV7-3	NA	TRBJ2-1	NA	TGTGCCAGCAGTGGCGGCGGCAATGAGCAGTTCTTC	CASSGGGNEQFF
TRBV5-1	NA	TRBJ2-7	TRBD1	TGCGCCAGCAGCTTGGGGGGACAGGGGTTTTACGAGCAGTACTTC	CASSLGGQGFYEQYF
TRBV5-1	NA	TRBJ2-7	TRBD1	TGCGCCAGCAGCGGTGGGGACAGGGGATTCTACGAGCAGTACTTC	CASSGGDRGFYEQYF
TRBV11-3	NA	TRBJ1-2	TRBD1	TGTGCCAGCAGCTTAGATTTCGAGACAGGGGCCTATGGCTACACCTTC	CASSLDFETGAYGYTF
TRBV6-5	NA	TRBJ1-5	TRBD1	TGTGCCAGCAGTTCCGACAGGGATCTTCAGCCCCAGCATTTT	CASSSDRDLQPQHF
TRBV2	NA	TRBJ1-2	TRBD1	TGTGCCAGCAGTGAACCCGACAGGGCGTATGGCTACACCTTC	CASSEPDRAYGYTF
TRBV29-1	NA	TRBJ2-1	NA	TGCAGCGTTGTTCGGACTTCGAGAAATGAGCAGTTCTTC	CSVVRTSRNEQFF
TRBV19	NA	TRBJ2-5	NA	TGTGCCAGTAGTAAGGCCTTGCGGGGAGGCATTGGGGAGACCCAGTACTTC	CASSKALRGGIGETQYF
TRBV5-6	NA	TRBJ2-5	NA	TGTGCCAGCAGCTTGGACCCAGTGGCCCAGTACTTC	CASSLDPVAQYF
TRBV10-3	once	TRBJ2-1	NA	TGTGCCATCAGGCCAGGGGAATCCTACAATGAGCAGTTCTTC	CAIRPGESYNEQFF
TRBV10-3	NA	TRBJ1-5	NA	TGTGCCATCAGTGAGTCGGGAGTTCAGCCCCAGCATTTT	CAISESGVQPQHF
TRBV6-5	once	TRBJ2-3	TRBD1	TGTGCCAGCACTCAGGGGGCCACAGATACGCAGTATTTT	CASTQGATDTQYF
TRBV18	NA	TRBJ1-5	NA	TGTGCCAGCTCACCAACGGGGGATAGCAATCAGCCCCAGCATTTT	CASSPTGDSNQPQHF
TRBV5-6	once	TRBJ1-3	NA	TGTGCCAGCAGCTTGTTACAGGTCTACTCTGGAAACACCATATATTTT	CASSLLQVYSGNTIYF
TRBV5-8	NA	TRBJ1-5	NA	TGTGCCAGCAGCTTGGAGGGGACACTCAATCAGCCCCAGCATTTT	CASSLEGTLNQPQHF
TRBV19	NA	TRBJ2-3	NA	TGTGCCAGTGCCGGACAGGGGGTAGCGGGAGGGCCGGGAGGAATGAAGACATATACGCAGTATTTT	CASAGQGVAGGPGGMKTYTQYF
TRBV14	NA	TRBJ2-5	TRBD1	TGTGCCAGCAGCCAATTTACAGGGGCTCTCCCGGGGGAGACCCAGTACTTC	CASSQFTGALPGETQYF
TRBV19	NA	TRBJ1-2	TRBD1	TGTGCCAGTAGTATGGACAGGGGGTACTATGGCTACACCTTC	CASSMDRGYYGYTF
TRBV24-1	NA	TRBJ2-7	TRBD1	TGTGCCACCAGTGCGGGACAGGGGGTCCACGAGCAGTACTTC	CATSAGQGVHEQYF
TRBV3-1/TRBV3-2	NA	TRBJ1-2	NA	TGTGCCAGCAGCCTAAGTAGGTCAGGTTCAAACTATGGCTACACCTTC	CASSLSRSGSNYGYTF
TRBV11-2	NA	TRBJ2-7	NA	TGTGCCAGCAGCTTCTCGGACAGTAGCTCCTACGAGCAGTACTTC	CASSFSDSSSYEQYF
TRBV27	NA	TRBJ2-2	TRBD1	TGTGCCAGCAGTTTATCGGGGGGGACAGGGCACGGGGAGCTGTTTTTT	CASSLSGGTGHGELFF
TRBV11-2	NA	TRBJ1-2	NA	TGTGCCAGCAGCTTACGAGGGTTTGGCTACACCTTC	CASSLRGFGYTF